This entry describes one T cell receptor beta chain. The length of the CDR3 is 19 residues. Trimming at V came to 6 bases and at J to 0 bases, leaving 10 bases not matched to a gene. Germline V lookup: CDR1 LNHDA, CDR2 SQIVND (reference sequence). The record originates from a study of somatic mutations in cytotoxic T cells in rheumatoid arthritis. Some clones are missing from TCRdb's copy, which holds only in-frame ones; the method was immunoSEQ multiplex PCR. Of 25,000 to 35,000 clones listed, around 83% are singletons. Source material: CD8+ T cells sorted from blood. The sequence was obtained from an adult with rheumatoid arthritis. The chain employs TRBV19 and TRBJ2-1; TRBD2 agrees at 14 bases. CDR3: CASSPTSGRAWSSYNEQFF. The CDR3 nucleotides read TGTGCCAGTAGCCCGACTAGCGGGAGGGCGTGGAGCTCCTACAATGAGCAGTTCTTC.